This record covers a single T cell receptor (beta chain). Antigen specificity is unknown. This entry belongs to a study of graft-versus-host responses after intestinal transplantation. About the research overall: Once they had received anti-thymocyte globulin induction, all recipients took tacrolimus and steroids for roughly three years. The study's findings and limits: Present in recipient marrow, GvH clones included some that appeared first in ileum or blood. Among circulating GvH clones, peak levels were associated with early post-transplant declines in HvG clones. The presence of high graft-versus-host to host-versus-graft clonal ratios in allografts characterized patients with graft-donor T cell macrochimerism.

Sequencing was performed with immunoSEQ multiplex PCR; in TCRdb, only in-frame clones are kept and a portion is missing. The repertoire holds approximately 93,000 clones, 92% seen once, with less than 0.08% in the top ten. V dropped 0 bases and J dropped 0 bases, with 23 bases sitting between them. This CDR3 spans 20 amino acids. Germline CDR1 is LNHDA and CDR2 is SQIVND (reference sequence). The sequence derives from a human donor who was the organ donor for an intestinal transplant. The starting material was unstimulated CD8+ T cells sorted from spleen or lymph node cells, obtained before transplant. The V call is TRBV19, the J call TRBJ1-1; D may be TRBD1 (5 bases). Written as DNA, the CDR3 is TGTGCCAGTAGTATAGAGAAGGGGTCACAACTTAAAATAATGAACACTGAAGCTTTCTTT. Protein product: CASSIEKGSQLKIMNTEAFF.